The sequence of this T cell receptor (beta chain) was determined in a study of beta chain features in type 1 diabetes. V gave up 5 bases and J gave up 9 bases, with 14 bases separating them. This CDR3 spans 13 amino acids. CDR1 is SGHTA, CDR2 FQGNSA, per germline. The sequenced template was cDNA made from the entire isolated RNA. Measured with immunoSEQ multiplex PCR; TCRdb has only the in-frame clones, and not every one. This table holds 810,000 or so clones, 15% to 20% found once. This clone has more than one count but fewer than ten. The specimen sequenced was naive CD4+ T cells from blood. This chain uses TRBV7-2 with TRBJ2-4; D might be TRBD2 (6 bases). The receptor's source is a woman aged 18-29 years in good health. The CDR3 DNA follows: TGTGCCAGCAGCCCACCCGGGACTCCCATTCAGTACTTC. This gives the protein CASSPPGTPIQYF.